This TCR beta chain appears in the sequencing data of a study of shared clonotypes between healthy human individuals. The donors, healthy adults who were HIV-negative, had experienced no recent acute infections or vaccinations. Memory CD4+ cells were the fraction left after CD45RA+ naive selection. Clones were read by immunoSEQ multiplex PCR, and TCRdb kept only the in-frame ones, dropping some. The sample includes 1.6 million or so clones, 98% of them seen just once. Broader study findings: Several donors held 5% to 5.5% of naive CD4 clonotypes in common.

With regard to this clone: Its target is unknown.

The TCR originated in a man under 40 in good health. The sequencing input was naive CD4+ T cells sorted from blood. Subset defined: CD45RA+ positively selected.

The CDR3 is CASSLRDSNTEAFF. The CDR3 DNA sequence: TGCGCCAGCAGCTTGAGGGATTCGAACACTGAAGCTTTCTTT. V usage is TRBV5-1 and J usage is TRBJ1-1; D gene uncertain. Germline assignment: CDR1 SGHRS and CDR2 YFSETQ. The length of the CDR3 is 14 residues. V was cut by 1 base and J by 1 base, with 8 bases left in between.